The T cell receptor (beta chain) under discussion was sequenced for a study of blood T cells in healthy people across ages. Findings and caveats of the study: Expanded clonotype changes were possibly confounded by unknown donor CMV status.

With a J-beta primer mix and a sample-barcoded 5' primer, a second PCR ran roughly 6 to 12 cycles. TCRdb re-analysed the 5' RACE reads in MiXCR, keeping a single row per CDR3 protein. The table includes about 1.6 million distinct CDR3 sequences, around 36% detected once. CDR3 length equals 14 residues. From germline, CDR1 is KGHSH and CDR2 LQKENI. V was shortened by 4 bases and J by 1 base, with 10 bases between the two germline ends. A remark on this clonotype: What it binds is unknown.

Each sample yielded at least 5.5 micrograms of PBMC total RNA. The chain is built from TRBV18 and TRBJ1-2; possibly TRBD1 for D (6 bases). Sequenced sample: blood. This clonotype originated in a woman in her thirties in good health. The CDR3 DNA reads as TGTGCCAGCTCACGCGGACAGAATAACTATGGCTACACCTTC. Amino acid sequence: CASSRGQNNYGYTF.